This entry is about one T cell receptor (beta chain). Its antigen remains unidentified. Sequencing was performed with immunoSEQ multiplex PCR; in TCRdb, only in-frame clones are kept and a portion is missing. The sample holds around 66,000 clones; 70% to 90% are singletons and the top ten take roughly 1.2%. The data were obtained in a study of OX40 agonist ivuxolimab in advanced cancers. Study-wide results and limits: CD8+ T cells were the subset that, on average, had more expanded clones than CD4+.

Germline values: CDR1 MGHRA, CDR2 YSYEKL. There are 17 residues in the CDR3. The V and J ends lost 0 bases and 1 base respectively, with 14 bases between them. The chain uses TRBV4-1 and TRBJ2-3, with D possibly matching TRBD2 (6 bases). The source of this sequence is an adult with an advanced solid tumor such as melanoma, head and neck, liver or kidney cancer. The sample consisted of CD4+ or CD8+ T cells sorted from blood, taken in a trial of the OX40 agonist ivuxolimab. The CDR3 protein is CASSQDQERAGTDTQYF. Written as DNA, the CDR3 is TGCGCCAGCAGCCAAGATCAGGAGCGGGCAGGCACAGATACGCAGTATTTT.